The clone carrying this T cell receptor beta chain has ten or more counts. What it binds is not known. The record originates from a study of tumor and adjacent non-tumor tissue in lung cancer. Study-wide results and caveats: Higher tumor TCR diversity was associated with shorter survival.

V lost 4 bases and J lost 1, with 7 bases in between. The CDR3 consists of 12 residues. The germline V gene has CDR1 SQVTM and CDR2 ANQGSEA. A modified ARM-PCR protocol with three rounds of nested PCR amplified TCRbeta. TCRdb redid the calling of the multiplex PCR reads with MiXCR, one entry per CDR3 protein. This table holds around 57,000 distinct CDR3 sequences, roughly 57% found once. This sample's RNA came from whole unsorted tissue. Distant lung tissue was collected more than 3 cm away from the tumor edge. The rearrangement joins TRBV29-1 to TRBJ1-1; no clear D. The sequencing sample was made of distant non-tumor lung tissue. This sequence originates from a man between 65 and 85 years old with non-small cell lung cancer. Written as DNA, the CDR3 is TGCAGCGTTGCAACAGCGAACACTGAAGCTTTCTTT. This codes for CSVATANTEAFF.